The 20 T cell receptor beta chains presented below share a single source sample, sequenced in a study of human T cells and chemical hapten exposure. Each CDR3 protein gets one entry after TCRdb re-called the RACE reads with MiXCR. The repertoire holds a few hundred thousand distinct CDR3 sequences, with 4.8% as singletons. The time point is: patch test 1, 2 weeks after DPC sensitization. Treatment of the sample: therapeutic diphenylcyclopropenone sensitization with weekly scalp DPC. The specimen comprised whole blood, sampled in connection with sensitization to the hapten diphenylcyclopropenone (DPC). The receptor set was obtained from a woman aged 45 to 65 with alopecia areata. Some clones in this sample may be carry-over from other donors' samples.

This clonotype has at least ten counts. The chain couples TRBV20-1 to TRBJ2-6; D not resolved. The germline CDR1 and CDR2 sequences are DFQATT and SNEGSKA (reference sequence). The ends were cut back, 3 bases at V and 2 bases at J, with 5 bases in the middle. The CDR3 has 13 amino acids. CDR3 sequence (DNA): TGCAGTGCTAGGGTTCCTGGGGCCAACGTCCTGACTTTC. It is translated as CSARVPGANVLTF.

This clonotype was recorded at least ten times. The rearrangement links TRBV20-1 to TRBJ2-3; unclear D gene. Trimming shortened V by 0 bases and J by 2 bases, and 12 bases separated the two germline ends. The CDR3 sequence is 15 residues long. Germline CDR1 DFQATT, CDR2 SNEGSKA (reference sequence). The CDR3 sequence: CSARDWSESTDTQYF. CDR3 bases: TGCAGTGCTAGAGATTGGAGCGAGTCCACAGATACGCAGTATTTT.

This clonotype has only a few counts. The chain uses TRBV6-2 or TRBV6-3 and TRBJ2-7; 8 bases align to TRBD2. V gave up 0 bases and J gave up 0 bases; unmatched junction bases: 10. Germline CDR1 MNHEY, CDR2 SVGEGT. This CDR3 region has 18 residues. CDR3 nucleotide sequence: TGTGCCAGCAGTTACTCGATTCTTTTCGGGAGGGACTCCTACGAGCAGTACTTC. Amino acid sequence: CASSYSILFGRDSYEQYF.

This clonotype was seen a few times. The chain links TRBV20-1 to TRBJ1-1; tentative D call: TRBD1 (5 bases). The V gene's germline CDR1 is DFQATT and CDR2 SNEGSKA (reference sequence). This CDR3 spans 13 amino acids. The germline V and J ends were trimmed by 3 bases and 0 bases, with 8 bases remaining between them. Here the CDR3 reads CSASAGVNTEAFF. CDR3 nucleotides: TGCAGTGCTAGTGCGGGGGTGAACACTGAAGCTTTCTTT.

The chain employs TRBV7-2 and TRBJ1-6; no firm D call. The CDR3 is 14 amino acids. Germline CDR1 and CDR2: SGHTA and FQGNSA. The germline V and J ends were trimmed by 8 bases and 5 bases, with 13 bases remaining between them. CDR3 coding DNA: TGTGCCAGCCTCTCTGGGCGGAATAATTCACCCCTCCACTTT. This codes for CASLSGRNNSPLHF. The variable domain in full, with the rest retrieved from reference TRBV7-2 and TRBJ1-6, is GAGVSQSPSNKVTEKGKDVELRCDPISGHTALYWYRQSLGQGLEFLIYFQGNSAPDKSGLPSDRFSAERTGGSVSTLTIQRTQQEDSAVYLCASLSGRNNSPLHFGNGTRLTVT.

The CDR3, as DNA: TGTGCCAGCAGTACTAACAGGGGCGCGAACACCATATATTTT. Its translation: CASSTNRGANTIYF. V gene TRBV6-5 combines with J gene TRBJ1-3, with TRBD1 identical over 7 bases. Germline CDR1 is MNHEY and CDR2 is SVGAGI. The CDR3 extends over 14 amino acids. The ends lost 5 bases at V and 7 bases at J; junction bases unmatched: 8.

This clonotype was observed a handful of times. V usage is TRBV5-6 and J usage is TRBJ2-1, with 8 positions matching TRBD2. Trimming at V came to 0 bases and at J to 2 bases, leaving 1 base not matched to a gene. CDR1 is SGHDT, CDR2 YYEEEE, per germline. The CDR3 totals 15 residues. In DNA, the CDR3 is TGTGCCAGCAGCTTGGTCGGGAGGGCCTACAATGAGCAGTTCTTC. Protein: CASSLVGRAYNEQFF.

Remarks on this clonotype: This may stem from a read error, because a much larger clone lies one nucleotide away. J is TRBJ2-3 and V is TRBV27, with D possibly TRBD1 on 6 matching bases. Germline CDR1 is MNHEY and CDR2 is SMNVEV (reference sequence). The CDR3 sequence is 17 residues long. Trimming shortened V by 3 bases and J by 0 bases, and 16 bases separated the two germline ends. As DNA, the CDR3 is TGTGCCAGCAGTTTCCTGGGAGTGGGGGCTAGCACAGATACGCAGTATTTT. This codes for CASSFLGVGASTDTQYF.

There are many counts of this clonotype. The CDR3 bases are TGCGCCAGCAGCTCGGAACTAGCGGACACAGATACGCAGTATTTT. This sequence encodes CASSSELADTDTQYF. The gene calls are TRBV5-1 and TRBJ2-3, with 8 nucleotides matching TRBD2. Per germline, CDR1 SGHRS and CDR2 YFSETQ. J was trimmed by 2 bases and V by 3 bases; bases with no gene match: 5. The CDR3 runs 15 residues.

There are a few counts of this clonotype. This chain connects TRBV2 to TRBJ1-5, with D tentatively TRBD1 (6 bases). V lost 7 bases and J lost 7, with 29 bases in between. This CDR3 is 18 amino acids long. Germline values: CDR1 SNHLY, CDR2 FYNNEI. DNA of the CDR3: TGTGCCAGCACGGGGGCCATGTCCGGGACAACGAGTCGACAGCCCCAGCATTTT. Protein: CASTGAMSGTTSRQPQHF.

This clonotype was counted at least ten times. The chain has TRBV18 and TRBJ2-4, with 9 bases aligning to TRBD1. Looked up from germline, CDR1 is KGHSH and CDR2 is LQKENI. V lost 3 bases, J lost 3 bases, and 9 bases stayed unmatched. This CDR3 is built from 17 residues. The CDR3 is CASSPLTGGSDKNIQYF. CDR3 nucleotides: TGTGCCAGCTCACCGCTCACAGGGGGCTCCGACAAAAACATTCAGTACTTC.

This clonotype was detected ten times or more. This chain links TRBV12-3 or TRBV12-4 with TRBJ2-1, with TRBD1 matching over 8 bases. The CDR3 is 15 amino acids. V was pared by 5 bases and J by 2 bases, with 5 bases of the junction left unmatched. The CDR3 reads CASSLRDRPYNEQFF. The CDR3 DNA reads TGTGCCAGCAGTCTCCGGGACAGGCCCTACAATGAGCAGTTCTTC.

There are a few counts of this clonotype. The chain carries TRBV10-3 and TRBJ2-3; possibly TRBD1 or TRBD2 for D (5 bases each). CDR1 is ENHRY and CDR2 is SYGVKD in the germline V gene. The length of the CDR3 is 14 residues. The V end lost 7 bases, the J end lost 8 bases, and 19 bases lay between the germline ends. CDR3 in amino acids: CAINSGGTQSTQYF. The DNA of the CDR3 is TGTGCCATCAATTCCGGTGGGACCCAAAGTACGCAGTATTTT.

The table lists this clonotype with many counts. J is TRBJ2-1 and V is TRBV27; no reliable D call. This CDR3 is built from 11 residues. Germline values: CDR1 MNHEY, CDR2 SMNVEV (reference sequence). Trimming shortened V by 3 bases and J by 12 bases, and 9 bases separated the two germline ends. In DNA, the CDR3 is TGTGCCAGCAGTTTCGGAACTTGGCAGTTCTTC. Its protein is CASSFGTWQFF.

This clonotype was seen ten or more times. This chain links TRBV3-1 with TRBJ1-1, with D perhaps matching TRBD1 (6 bases). The V and J ends lost 5 bases and 3 bases respectively, with 19 bases between them. The germline V gene encodes CDR1 LGHDT and CDR2 YNNKEL (reference sequence). This CDR3 has 16 residues. The CDR3 loop reads CASSFRQVGSDTEAFF. The CDR3 DNA reads as TGTGCCAGCAGCTTCCGACAGGTTGGATCTGACACTGAAGCTTTCTTT.

This clonotype has at least ten counts. The gene calls are TRBV28 and TRBJ2-5; the match to TRBD2 covers 9 bases. Germline V gene data show CDR1 as MDHEN and CDR2 as SYDVKM. This CDR3 comprises 14 residues. Germline trimming cut 6 bases from V and 5 bases from J; bases unmatched to any gene: 7. CDR3 amino acids: CASSRLAEVETQYF. CDR3 nucleotides: TGTGCCAGCAGCCGACTAGCGGAGGTGGAGACCCAGTACTTC.

This clonotype was observed at least ten times. V gene TRBV24-1 combines with J gene TRBJ2-7; D gene unclear. The CDR3 has 14 residues. The V gene lost 7 bases and the J gene lost 5 bases, with 17 bases spanning the gap. Germline V gives CDR1 KGHDR, CDR2 SFDVKD. In DNA, the CDR3 is TGTGCCACCAGCCCCCCTCCAACGCCCCACGAGCAGTACTTC. This codes for CATSPPPTPHEQYF.

This clonotype was found many times. The chain links TRBV29-1 to TRBJ1-6; a weak D match, TRBD1 (6 bases). V gave up 7 bases and J gave up 7 bases, with 11 bases separating them. This CDR3 comprises 12 residues. Germline CDR1 and CDR2: SQVTM and ANQGSEA. The CDR3 loop reads CSAGGANSPLHF. CDR3 in DNA: TGCAGCGCGGGGGGGGCCAATTCACCCCTCCACTTT. Full variable domain (outside the CDR3, taken from reference TRBV29-1 and TRBJ1-6): SAVISQKPSRDICQRGTSLTIQCQVDSQVTMMFWYRQQPGQSLTLIATANQGSEATYESGFVIDKFPISRPNLTFSTLTVSNMSPEDSSIYLCSAGGANSPLHFGNGTRLTVT.

The chain recombines TRBV28 with TRBJ1-5; D may be TRBD1 (6 bases). CDR3 size: 14 residues. Germline V gene data show CDR1 as MDHEN and CDR2 as SYDVKM. V was pared by 2 bases and J by 9 bases, with 14 bases between. The CDR3 sequence is CASSLTGGQRPQHF. CDR3 bases: TGTGCCAGCAGTTTAACCGGGGGGCAGCGGCCCCAGCATTTT.

This clonotype was recorded at least ten times. This rearrangement joins TRBV28 to TRBJ1-5; 10 bases agree with TRBD1. There are 16 residues in the CDR3. Unmatched junction bases numbered 8, after V lost 7 bases and J lost 2 bases. The germline CDR1 and CDR2 sequences are MDHEN and SYDVKM. The CDR3 region is CASIQTGGWGNQPQHF. The CDR3 coding sequence is TGTGCCAGCATTCAGACAGGGGGCTGGGGCAATCAGCCCCAGCATTTT.